The 21 T cell receptor beta chains below all came from one sample that was sequenced in a study of human T cells and chemical hapten exposure. Documented time point: healthy volunteer bleed at 6 weeks. Blood, whole and unfractionated, served as the source for total RNA extraction. TCRdb analysed the RACE reads with MiXCR anew, one entry per CDR3 protein. The sample includes around 65,000 distinct CDR3 sequences, about 5.7% seen only once; the top ten take 3% to 3.5%. The material sequenced was whole blood. These receptors were obtained from a female donor in good health. Some clones in this sample may be carry-over from other donors' samples.

This clonotype was picked up many times. V is TRBV7-2 and J is TRBJ2-1, with TRBD1 as a possible D gene (5 bases). The CDR3 is 11 amino acids. V shed 5 bases and J shed 9 bases, with 8 bases lying between them. CDR1 is SGHTA and CDR2 is FQGNSA in the germline V gene. CDR3 in DNA: TGTGCCAGCAGCCCTAGGGGTGAGCAGTTCTTC. Its translation is CASSPRGEQFF.

In this sample, this clonotype turned up a few times. The V and J genes are TRBV6-2 or TRBV6-3 and TRBJ1-5; D not certain. This CDR3 spans 15 amino acids. The ends were cut back, 4 bases at V and 6 bases at J, with 16 bases in the middle. Germline assignment: CDR1 MNHEY and CDR2 SVGEGT. The CDR3 DNA reads TGTGCCAGCAGTTCCCCGGACGGGCAAAGTCAGCCCCAGCATTTT. Amino acids: CASSSPDGQSQPQHF.

Of note for this clonotype: Relative to the germline gene, one junction end is altered; a read error may explain this. The rearrangement joins TRBV14 to TRBJ1-1; D uncertain. The length of the CDR3 is 13 residues. Per germline, CDR1 SGHDN and CDR2 FVKESK. The CDR3 DNA follows: TGTGCCAGCAGTCAACACATGAATACTGAAGCTTTCTTT. This sequence encodes CASSQHMNTEAFF.

The genes are TRBV27 and TRBJ1-4; 9 bases match TRBD1. The CDR3 has 15 amino acids. Germline CDR1 MNHEY, CDR2 SMNVEV (reference sequence). J gave up 9 bases and V 6 bases, and 11 bases lay outside the gene matches. The CDR3 spells CASRLSGTGFQKLFF. For the CDR3, the DNA is TGTGCCAGCAGACTAAGCGGGACAGGGTTTCAAAAACTGTTTTTT.

This clonotype was picked up many times. The chain carries TRBV29-1 and TRBJ2-1; D possibly corresponds to TRBD1 (5 bases). Germline V gene lookup returns CDR1 SQVTM and CDR2 ANQGSEA. CDR3 length: 13 amino acids. V lost 5 bases and J 8 bases, leaving 16 bases between the germline ends. In DNA form, the CDR3 reads TGCAGCGTTAACATAGCTCTCAGGGATGAGCAGTTCTTC. Translated: CSVNIALRDEQFF.

This clonotype has at least ten counts. The gene calls are TRBV5-1 and TRBJ2-7; 9 nucleotides agree with TRBD1. The CDR3 loop spans 15 amino acids. Germline V lookup: CDR1 SGHRS, CDR2 YFSETQ. The V and J ends lost 1 base and 1 base, in that order; junction bases with no gene match: 3. CDR3 loop: CASSLTGTGSYEQYF. CDR3 nucleotide sequence: TGCGCCAGCAGCTTGACGGGGACAGGGTCCTACGAGCAGTACTTC.

This clonotype was observed at least ten times. The rearrangement links TRBV6-2 or TRBV6-3 to TRBJ1-5; TRBD1 agrees at 8 bases. Germline V gene lookup returns CDR1 MNHEY and CDR2 SVGEGT. J lost 4 bases, V lost 6 bases, and 17 bases had no gene match. There are 18 residues in the CDR3. CDR3 amino acids: CASSRPTPGQAGNQPQHF. The CDR3 DNA reads TGTGCCAGCAGCCGTCCGACTCCGGGACAGGCCGGGAATCAGCCCCAGCATTTT.

This clonotype was detected ten times or more. The J gene is TRBJ2-5, the V gene TRBV12-3 or TRBV12-4; no clear D gene. This CDR3 is 13 amino acids long. The V end lost 3 bases, the J end lost 5 bases, and 10 bases lay between the germline ends. CDR3 residues: CASSFGWSETQYF. DNA of the CDR3: TGTGCCAGCAGTTTCGGCTGGTCGGAGACCCAGTACTTC.

This clonotype appeared many times. The chain uses TRBV2 and TRBJ2-3; 10 bases line up with TRBD1. Germline CDR1 is SNHLY and CDR2 is FYNNEI. Losses at the gene ends were 5 bases for V and 2 bases for J; bases not matched to a gene: 7. The CDR3 extends over 16 amino acids. CDR3 DNA: TGTGCCAGCAGTTCCGGGGGACAGGGGACCACAGATACGCAGTATTTT. Translation gives CASSSGGQGTTDTQYF.

This clonotype was observed at least ten times. CDR3 residues: CASSFGGVDGYTF. The CDR3 DNA sequence: TGTGCCAGCAGTTTCGGAGGGGTCGATGGCTACACCTTC. This chain joins TRBV28 and TRBJ1-2; tentative D call: TRBD1 (5 bases). Trimming cost V 3 bases and J 6 bases, with 11 bases left between them. The CDR3 has 13 residues. In germline, CDR1 is MDHEN, CDR2 SYDVKM.

This clonotype was seen repeatedly, ten times or more. This rearrangement joins TRBV30 to TRBJ2-1, with D uncertain. The CDR3 consists of 12 residues. Trimming shortened V by 0 bases and J by 7 bases, and 7 bases separated the two germline ends. CDR1 is GTSNPN, CDR2 SVGIG, per germline (reference sequence). The CDR3 here is CAWSVFGNEQFF. CDR3 nucleotides: TGTGCCTGGAGTGTATTTGGGAATGAGCAGTTCTTC. Full variable domain (remainder filled in from reference TRBV30 and TRBJ2-1): SQTIHQWPATLVQPVGSPLSLECTVEGTSNPNLYWYRQAAGRGLQLLFYSVGIGQISSEVPQNLSASRPQDRQFILSSKKLLLSDSGFYLCAWSVFGNEQFFGPGTRLTVL.

The rearrangement uses TRBV3-1 and TRBJ2-5; D might be TRBD1 or TRBD2, each matching 5 bases. Germline CDR1 is LGHDT and CDR2 is YNNKEL (reference sequence). The ends were cut back, 0 bases at V and 2 bases at J, with 10 bases in the middle. This CDR3 has 15 amino acids. CDR3 bases: TGTGCCAGCAGCCAAGAGTCGGGACGGCAAGAGACCCAGTACTTC. Translated, it gives CASSQESGRQETQYF.

There are many counts of this clonotype. The chain recombines TRBV7-2 with TRBJ1-5; 8 bases fit TRBD1. CDR3 length: 14 amino acids. Germline V gene sequence: CDR1 SGHTA, CDR2 FQGNSA. V lost 6 bases and J lost 4; bases outside the gene matches: 5. The DNA of the CDR3 is TGTGCCAGCAGACAACAGGGGGGGAATCAGCCCCAGCATTTT. Translating gives CASRQQGGNQPQHF.

This clonotype was recorded many times. The chain employs TRBV6-2 or TRBV6-3 and TRBJ2-3; D remains unclear. Germline lookup yields CDR1 MNHEY and CDR2 SVGEGT. V was trimmed by 2 bases and J by 4 bases, leaving 7 bases between them. The length of the CDR3 is 13 residues. The CDR3 DNA is TGTGCCAGCAGTTACGGCAGCCCAGATACGCAGTATTTT. Its translation: CASSYGSPDTQYF.

The chain carries TRBV14 and TRBJ2-3; D is unresolved. Germline CDR1 SGHDN, CDR2 FVKESK. The CDR3 sequence is 14 residues long. Trimming removed 0 bases at V and 0 bases at J, with 4 bases between. The CDR3 DNA reads as TGTGCCAGCAGCCAAGAGTTAAGCACAGATACGCAGTATTTT. Protein product: CASSQELSTDTQYF.

This clonotype was picked up many times. The rearrangement joins TRBV20-1 to TRBJ2-7; D may match TRBD1 or TRBD2 (6 bases each). Germline V CDR1 and CDR2: DFQATT, SNEGSKA (reference sequence). The V and J ends lost 0 bases and 4 bases respectively, with 16 bases between them. The CDR3 consists of 15 residues. The CDR3 nucleotides read TGCAGTGCTAGAGATAGCCGGGGGCTATCTTACGAGCAGTACTTC. Residues: CSARDSRGLSYEQYF.

This clonotype was seen ten or more times. The rearrangement joins TRBV5-1 to TRBJ2-7; 7 bases agree with TRBD2. The CDR3 runs 13 residues. CDR1 is SGHRS, CDR2 YFSETQ, per germline. V shed 0 bases, J shed 5 bases, and the junction held 2 bases outside the gene matches. CDR3: CASSLAGGNEQYF. The CDR3 DNA is TGCGCCAGCAGCTTGGCGGGGGGAAACGAGCAGTACTTC.

The table lists this clonotype with a few counts. V gene TRBV2 combines with J gene TRBJ1-1; D unresolved. The CDR3 runs to 13 residues. V was cut by 7 bases and J by 2 bases, with 11 bases left in between. Looked up from germline, CDR1 is SNHLY and CDR2 is FYNNEI. CDR3 in amino acids: CASTYQVNTEAFF. The DNA for the CDR3 is TGTGCCAGCACCTACCAGGTTAACACTGAAGCTTTCTTT.

On this clonotype: This clone may be a read error of a much larger clone one base away. The V gene is TRBV11-2, the J gene TRBJ2-3, with 7 bases identical to TRBD2. The length of the CDR3 is 12 residues. Germline CDR1 reads SGHAT; CDR2 reads FQNNGV. The CDR3 DNA reads as TGTGACAGCAGCTCGGGAGGCCTTGAGCAGTATTTT. Amino acids: CDSSSGGLEQYF. Variable domain in full (rest from reference TRBV11-2 and TRBJ2-3): EAGVAQSPRYKIIEKRQSVAFWCNPISGHATLYWYQQILGQGPKLLIQFQNNGVVDDSQLPKDRFSAERLKGVDSTLKIQPAKLEDSAVYLCDSSSGGLEQYFGPGTRLTVL.

This clonotype was found many times. The J gene is TRBJ2-3, the V gene TRBV14, with 7 bases matching TRBD1. Germline V CDR1 and CDR2: SGHDN, FVKESK. V lost 6 bases and J lost 3; bases outside the gene matches: 3. The CDR3 is 13 residues long. The CDR3 protein is CASSKGATDTQYF. For the CDR3, the DNA is TGTGCCAGCAGTAAGGGGGCTACAGATACGCAGTATTTT.

The chain uses TRBV19 and TRBJ1-5; possibly TRBD1 for D (5 bases). With 1 base removed from V and 7 bases from J, the gap between germline ends came to 14 bases. The CDR3 extends over 15 amino acids. CDR1 is LNHDA and CDR2 is SQIVND in the germline V gene (reference sequence). DNA of the CDR3: TGTGCCAGTAGTATAGGGGGCGGGACGGGACAGCCCCAGCATTTT. Its protein is CASSIGGGTGQPQHF.